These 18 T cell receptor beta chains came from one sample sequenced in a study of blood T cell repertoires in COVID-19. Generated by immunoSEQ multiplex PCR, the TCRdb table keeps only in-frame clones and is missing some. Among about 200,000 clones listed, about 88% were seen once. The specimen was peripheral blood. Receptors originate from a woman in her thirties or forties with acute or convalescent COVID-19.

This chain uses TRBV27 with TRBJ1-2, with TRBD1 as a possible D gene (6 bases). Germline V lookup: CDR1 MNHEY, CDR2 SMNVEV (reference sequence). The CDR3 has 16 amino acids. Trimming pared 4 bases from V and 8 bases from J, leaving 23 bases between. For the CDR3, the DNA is TGTGCCAGCAGTTCCATATCGAGGGGGGGGCTGGGGGGCTACACCTTC. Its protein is CASSSISRGGLGGYTF.

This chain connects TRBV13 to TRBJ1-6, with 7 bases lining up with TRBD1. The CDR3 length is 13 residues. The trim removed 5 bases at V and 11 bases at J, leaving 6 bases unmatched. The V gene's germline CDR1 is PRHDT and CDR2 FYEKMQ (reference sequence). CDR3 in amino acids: CASSGQDRTPLHF. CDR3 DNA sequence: TGTGCCAGCAGCGGACAGGACAGGACACCCCTCCACTTT.

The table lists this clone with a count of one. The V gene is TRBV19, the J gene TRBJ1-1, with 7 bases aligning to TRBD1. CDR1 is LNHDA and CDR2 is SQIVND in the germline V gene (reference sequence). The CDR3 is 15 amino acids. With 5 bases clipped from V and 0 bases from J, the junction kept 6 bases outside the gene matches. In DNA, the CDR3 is TGTGCCAGTAGTCCTTGGGACAGCCTGAACACTGAAGCTTTCTTT. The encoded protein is CASSPWDSLNTEAFF.

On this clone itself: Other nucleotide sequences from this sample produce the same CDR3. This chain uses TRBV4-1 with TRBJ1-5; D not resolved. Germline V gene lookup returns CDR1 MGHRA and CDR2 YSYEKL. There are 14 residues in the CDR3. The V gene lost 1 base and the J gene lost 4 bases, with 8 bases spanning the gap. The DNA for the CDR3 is TGCGCCAGCAGCCAAGGGGCAGGTAATCAGCCCCAGCATTTT. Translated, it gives CASSQGAGNQPQHF.

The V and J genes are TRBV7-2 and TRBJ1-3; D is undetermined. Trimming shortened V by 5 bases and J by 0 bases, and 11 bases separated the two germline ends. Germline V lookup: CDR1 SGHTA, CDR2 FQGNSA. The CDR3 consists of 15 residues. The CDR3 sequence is CASSHGVLSGNTIYF. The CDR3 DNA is TGTGCCAGCAGCCACGGGGTCCTCTCTGGAAACACCATATATTTT.

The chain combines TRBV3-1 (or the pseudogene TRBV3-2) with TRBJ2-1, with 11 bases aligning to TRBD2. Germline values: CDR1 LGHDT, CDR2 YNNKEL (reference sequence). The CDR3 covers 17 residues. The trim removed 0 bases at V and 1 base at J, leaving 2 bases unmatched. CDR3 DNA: TGTGCCAGCAGCCAAGAGCTAGCGGGGGGTTCCTACAATGAGCAGTTCTTC. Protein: CASSQELAGGSYNEQFF.

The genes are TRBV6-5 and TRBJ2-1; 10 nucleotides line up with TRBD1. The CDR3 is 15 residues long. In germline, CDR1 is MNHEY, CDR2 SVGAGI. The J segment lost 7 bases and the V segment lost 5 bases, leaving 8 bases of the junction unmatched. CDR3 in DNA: TGTGCCAGCAGTCTTTCCGGGACAGGGGCAAATGAGCAGTTCTTC. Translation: CASSLSGTGANEQFF.

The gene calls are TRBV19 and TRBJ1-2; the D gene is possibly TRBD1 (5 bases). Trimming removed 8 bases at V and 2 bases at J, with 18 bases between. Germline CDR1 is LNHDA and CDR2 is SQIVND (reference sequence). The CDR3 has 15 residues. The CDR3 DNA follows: TGTGCCAGTCGTACCTCGATGGGGGGAAACTATGGCTACACCTTC. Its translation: CASRTSMGGNYGYTF.

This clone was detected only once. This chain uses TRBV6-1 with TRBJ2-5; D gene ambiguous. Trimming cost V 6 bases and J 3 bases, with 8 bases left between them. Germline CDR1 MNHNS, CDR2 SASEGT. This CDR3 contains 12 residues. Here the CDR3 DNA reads TGTGCCAGCAGCCGGGTGGAAGAGACCCAGTACTTC. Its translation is CASSRVEETQYF.

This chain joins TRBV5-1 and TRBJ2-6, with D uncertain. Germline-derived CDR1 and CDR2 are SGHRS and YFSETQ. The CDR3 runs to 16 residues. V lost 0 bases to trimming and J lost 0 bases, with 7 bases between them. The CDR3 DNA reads TGCGCCAGCAGCTTGGGTGTCTACTCTGGGGCCAACGTCCTGACTTTC. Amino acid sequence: CASSLGVYSGANVLTF.

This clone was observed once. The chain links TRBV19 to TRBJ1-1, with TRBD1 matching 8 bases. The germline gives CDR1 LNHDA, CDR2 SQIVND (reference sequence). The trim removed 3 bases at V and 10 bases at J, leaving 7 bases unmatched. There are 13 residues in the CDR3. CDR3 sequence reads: CASSIPRTGRAFF. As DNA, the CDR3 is TGTGCCAGTAGTATCCCCCGGACAGGGAGAGCTTTCTTT.

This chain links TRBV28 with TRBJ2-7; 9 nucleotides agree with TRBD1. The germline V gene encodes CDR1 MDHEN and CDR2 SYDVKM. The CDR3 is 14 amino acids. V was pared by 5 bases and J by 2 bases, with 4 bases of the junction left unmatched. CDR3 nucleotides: TGTGCCAGCAGTGCCGGACAGGGGCCCTACGAGCAGTACGTC. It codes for CASSAGQGPYEQYV.

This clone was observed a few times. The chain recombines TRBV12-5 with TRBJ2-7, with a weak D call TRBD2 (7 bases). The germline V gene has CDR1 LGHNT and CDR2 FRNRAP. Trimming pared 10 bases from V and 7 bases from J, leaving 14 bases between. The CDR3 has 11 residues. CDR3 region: CANEGGREQYV. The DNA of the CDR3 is TGTGCTAACGAGGGGGGGCGGGAGCAGTACGTC.

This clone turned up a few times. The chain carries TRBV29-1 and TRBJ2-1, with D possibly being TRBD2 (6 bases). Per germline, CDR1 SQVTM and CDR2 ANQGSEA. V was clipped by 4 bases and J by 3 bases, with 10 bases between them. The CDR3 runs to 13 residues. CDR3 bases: TGCAGCGTTGGCCGGGGGAACTACAATGAGCAGTTCTTC. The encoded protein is CSVGRGNYNEQFF.

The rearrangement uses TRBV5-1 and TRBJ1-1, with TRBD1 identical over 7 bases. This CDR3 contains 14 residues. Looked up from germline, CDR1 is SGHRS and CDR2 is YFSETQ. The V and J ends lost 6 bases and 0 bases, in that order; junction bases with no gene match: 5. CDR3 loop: CASTPQGLNTEAFF. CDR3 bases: TGCGCCAGCACCCCACAGGGGTTGAACACTGAAGCTTTCTTT. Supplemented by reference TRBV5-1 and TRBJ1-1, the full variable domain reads KAGVTQTPRYLIKTRGQQVTLSCSPISGHRSVSWYQQTPGQGLQFLFEYFSETQRNKGNFPGRFSGRQFSNSRSEMNVSTLELGDSALYLCASTPQGLNTEAFFGQGTRLTVV.

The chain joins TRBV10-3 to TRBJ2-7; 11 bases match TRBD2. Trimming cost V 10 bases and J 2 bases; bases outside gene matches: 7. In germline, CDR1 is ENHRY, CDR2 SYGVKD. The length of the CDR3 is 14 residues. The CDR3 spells CATQTSGATYEQYV. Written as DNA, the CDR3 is TGTGCCACCCAGACTAGCGGGGCTACCTACGAGCAGTACGTC.

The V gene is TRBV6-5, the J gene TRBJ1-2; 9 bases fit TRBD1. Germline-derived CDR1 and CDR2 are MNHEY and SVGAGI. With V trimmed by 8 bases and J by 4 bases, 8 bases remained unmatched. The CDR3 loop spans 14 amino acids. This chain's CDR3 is CASELGQGIYGYTF. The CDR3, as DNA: TGTGCCAGCGAACTGGGACAGGGCATCTATGGCTACACCTTC.

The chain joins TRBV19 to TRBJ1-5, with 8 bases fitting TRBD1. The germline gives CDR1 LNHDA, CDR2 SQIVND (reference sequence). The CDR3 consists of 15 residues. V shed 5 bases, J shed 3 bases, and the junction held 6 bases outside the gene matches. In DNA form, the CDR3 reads TGTGCCAGTAGTCCCCAGGACAGGGACAATCAGCCCCAGCATTTT. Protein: CASSPQDRDNQPQHF.